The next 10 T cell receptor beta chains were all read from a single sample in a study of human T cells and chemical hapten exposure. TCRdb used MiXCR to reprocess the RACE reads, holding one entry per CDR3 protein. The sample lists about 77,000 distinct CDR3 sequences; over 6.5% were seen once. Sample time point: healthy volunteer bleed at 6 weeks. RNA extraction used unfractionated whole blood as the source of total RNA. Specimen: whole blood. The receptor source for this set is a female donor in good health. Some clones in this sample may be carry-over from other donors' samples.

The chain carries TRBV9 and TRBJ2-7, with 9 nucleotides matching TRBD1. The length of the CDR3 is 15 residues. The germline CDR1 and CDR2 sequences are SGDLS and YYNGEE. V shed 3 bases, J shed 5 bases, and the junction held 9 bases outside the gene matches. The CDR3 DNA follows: TGTGCCAGCAGCGCCGGACAGGGGATTGTCGACGAGCAGTACTTC. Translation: CASSAGQGIVDEQYF.

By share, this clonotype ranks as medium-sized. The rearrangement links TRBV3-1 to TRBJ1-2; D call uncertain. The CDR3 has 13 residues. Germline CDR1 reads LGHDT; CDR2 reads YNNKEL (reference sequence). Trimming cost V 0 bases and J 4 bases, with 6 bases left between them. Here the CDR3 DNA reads TGTGCCAGCAGCCAAGACTTCAGCTATGGCTACACCTTC. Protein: CASSQDFSYGYTF.

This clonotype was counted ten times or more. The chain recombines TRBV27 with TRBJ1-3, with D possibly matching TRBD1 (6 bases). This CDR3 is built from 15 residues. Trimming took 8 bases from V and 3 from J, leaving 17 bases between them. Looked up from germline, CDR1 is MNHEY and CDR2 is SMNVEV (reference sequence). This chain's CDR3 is CASGSQQGFGNTIYF. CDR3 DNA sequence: TGTGCCAGCGGCTCCCAACAGGGTTTTGGAAACACCATATATTTT.

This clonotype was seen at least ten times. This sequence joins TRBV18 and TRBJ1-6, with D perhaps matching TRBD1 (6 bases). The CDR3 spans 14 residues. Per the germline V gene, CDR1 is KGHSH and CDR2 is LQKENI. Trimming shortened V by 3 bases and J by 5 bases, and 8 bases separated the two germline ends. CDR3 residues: CASSPSGDNSPLHF. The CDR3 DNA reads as TGTGCCAGCTCACCTTCAGGGGATAATTCACCCCTCCACTTT.

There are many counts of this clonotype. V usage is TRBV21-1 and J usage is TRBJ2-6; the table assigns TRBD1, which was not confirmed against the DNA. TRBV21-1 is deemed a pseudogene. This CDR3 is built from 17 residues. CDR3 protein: CASSKEDRQSGANVLTF. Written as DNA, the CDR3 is TGTGCCAGCAGCAAGGAAGACAGGCAATCTGGGGCCAACGTCCTGACTTTC.

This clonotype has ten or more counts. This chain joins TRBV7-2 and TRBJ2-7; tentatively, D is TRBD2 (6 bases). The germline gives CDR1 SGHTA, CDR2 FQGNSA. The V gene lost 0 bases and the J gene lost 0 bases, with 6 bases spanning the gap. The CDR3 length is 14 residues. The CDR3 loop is CASSLAGGSYEQYF. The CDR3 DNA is TGTGCCAGCAGCTTAGCGGGGGGCTCCTACGAGCAGTACTTC.

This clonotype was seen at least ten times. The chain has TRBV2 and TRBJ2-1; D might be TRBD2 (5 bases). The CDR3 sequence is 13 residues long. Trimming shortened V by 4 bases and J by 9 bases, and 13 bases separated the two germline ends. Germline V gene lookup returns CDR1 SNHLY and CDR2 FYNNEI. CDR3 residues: CASSAERDTEQFF. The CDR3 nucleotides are TGTGCCAGCAGTGCAGAACGGGATACTGAGCAGTTCTTC.

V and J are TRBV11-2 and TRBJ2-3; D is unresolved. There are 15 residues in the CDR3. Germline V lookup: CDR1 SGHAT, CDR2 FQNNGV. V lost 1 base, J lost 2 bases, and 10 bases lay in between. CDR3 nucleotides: TGTGCCAGCAGCTTAGTTTATAGTTCCACAGATACGCAGTATTTT. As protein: CASSLVYSSTDTQYF.

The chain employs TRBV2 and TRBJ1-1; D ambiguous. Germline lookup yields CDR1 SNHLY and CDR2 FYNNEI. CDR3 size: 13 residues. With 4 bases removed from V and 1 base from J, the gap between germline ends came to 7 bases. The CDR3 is CASSANPNTEAFF. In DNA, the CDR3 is TGTGCCAGCAGTGCTAATCCGAACACTGAAGCTTTCTTT.

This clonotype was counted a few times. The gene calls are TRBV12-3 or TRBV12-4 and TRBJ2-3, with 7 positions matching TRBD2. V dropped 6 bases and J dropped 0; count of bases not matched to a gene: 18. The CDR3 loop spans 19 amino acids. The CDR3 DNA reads TGTGCCAGCAGCCCGACGAGGCCAGCGGGGAAGAGGAGCACAGATACGCAGTATTTT. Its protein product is CASSPTRPAGKRSTDTQYF.